This TCR beta chain was sequenced during a study of blood T cell repertoires in COVID-19. Study in general: Acute-phase and convalescent COVID-19 samples originated in the United States, Italy and Spain. T cells, B-cell-depleted T cells, or PBMCs provided the cDNA or gDNA that served as material.

Germline lookup yields CDR1 MDHEN and CDR2 SYDVKM. V was pared by 9 bases and J by 2 bases, with 5 bases of the junction left unmatched. The CDR3 contains 13 residues. How the authors handled the data: Nucleated cell number was recorded as an estimate derived from reference gene primer amplification. Only in-frame clones appear in the TCRdb table, and some are missing; sequencing was by immunoSEQ multiplex PCR. That table furnishes V, J and clone size, whereas the DNA furnished D and trimming. The data hold some 150,000 clones, with around 83% observed a single time. The receptor was derived from a human donor in a cohort sampled during active COVID-19. This chain links TRBV28 with TRBJ2-7; 9 bases are a match to TRBD1. Sequenced material: peripheral blood. CDR3 sequence: CASAGTGTYEQYF. For the CDR3, the DNA is TGTGCCAGTGCCGGGACAGGGACCTACGAGCAGTACTTC.